This is a list of T cell receptor beta chains from one sample in a study of blood T cell repertoires in COVID-19. Some clones are missing from TCRdb's copy, which holds only in-frame ones; the method was immunoSEQ multiplex PCR. The sample carries 15,000 or so clones, about 88% recorded once. Sequencing used peripheral blood. These receptors all stem from a woman aged 65 to 85 in a cohort sampled during active or convalescent COVID-19. CDR3s include the opening cysteine and the closing phenylalanine or tryptophan. The D gene is left open where the match is weak. Some rows mark clone size as missing; the rest say once, few, many or name a class of expanded clone.

CDR3nt	CDR3aa	d_gene	v_gene	j_gene	abundance
TGTGCCAGCAGTTCATGGACAGGGGGGGCCTACGAGCAGTACTTC	CASSSWTGGAYEQYF	TRBD1	TRBV6-2/TRBV6-3	TRBJ2-7	.
TGTGCCAGCAGCCCCCGGACTAGCGGGGTTGCAGATACGCAGTATTTT	CASSPRTSGVADTQYF	.	TRBV12-1	TRBJ2-3	.
TGCGCCAGCAGCCAACAGGGGATCGTCACTGAAGCTTTCTTT	CASSQQGIVTEAFF	TRBD1	TRBV5-1	TRBJ1-1	once
TGTGCCAGCAGTCTCGGGACAGCCGACTCCTACGAGCAGTACTTC	CASSLGTADSYEQYF	TRBD1	TRBV27	TRBJ2-7	few
TGCGCCAGCAGCTTGGACCGACTAGCGGGAACCGGGGAGCTGTTTTTT	CASSLDRLAGTGELFF	TRBD2	TRBV5-1	TRBJ2-2	.
TGTGCCAGCAGCTCAAGAGCGAGCTATGGCTACACCTTC	CASSSRASYGYTF	.	TRBV7-2	TRBJ1-2	.
TGTGCCAGCAGCTTGCCACAAACCTACGAGCAGTACTTC	CASSLPQTYEQYF	.	TRBV5-4	TRBJ2-7	.
TGCGCCAGCAGCTTGACAGGAGGGTTACGGGAAAAACTGTTTTTT	CASSLTGGLREKLFF	.	TRBV5-1	TRBJ1-4	.
TGTGCCTGGACCCATTCAGGGTTCGGGTATAATTCACCCCTCCACTTT	CAWTHSGFGYNSPLHF	.	TRBV30	TRBJ1-6	.
TGTGCCAGTAGTCGCTACAGGGTCAGGGGTGAAAAACTGTTTTTT	CASSRYRVRGEKLFF	.	TRBV19	TRBJ1-4	.
TGTGCCAGCAGCTTAGGGGCCGGCTATAATTCACCCCTCCACTTT	CASSLGAGYNSPLHF	.	TRBV7-6	TRBJ1-6	.
TGTGCCAGCAGCCTGGGACTAGCGGGGGGGCAAGATACGCAGTATTTT	CASSLGLAGGQDTQYF	TRBD2	TRBV7-2	TRBJ2-3	.
TGCGCCAGCAGTGGTGTTGGGCGGGGGCTACCCTACGAGCAGTACTTC	CASSGVGRGLPYEQYF	.	TRBV10-2	TRBJ2-7	few
TGTGCCAGCAGTTCGGCCCTAGCGGGGGTCCAGACCCAGTACTTC	CASSSALAGVQTQYF	TRBD2	TRBV28	TRBJ2-5	.
TGTGCCAGCAGTCGGCCGGGACAGGTTCCCGGGGAGCTGTTTTTT	CASSRPGQVPGELFF	TRBD1	TRBV28	TRBJ2-2	.
TGTGCCAGCAGTTTGGGAGGGCTCGCGTACGAACAGTACTTC	CASSLGGLAYEQYF	TRBD2	TRBV28	TRBJ2-7	.
TGTGCCAGCAGCCCCTGGGACAGCATGAACACTGAAGCTTTCTTT	CASSPWDSMNTEAFF	TRBD1	TRBV9	TRBJ1-1	.
TGCGCCAGCAGCCAAGATTACCGCGCAGGGAACACTGAAGCTTTCTTT	CASSQDYRAGNTEAFF	.	TRBV4-1	TRBJ1-1	.
TGTGCCAGCAGCTTAGTTGTATTCTGGGGCCAGTCCTACGAGCAGTACTTC	CASSLVVFWGQSYEQYF	.	TRBV11-2	TRBJ2-7	once
TGTGCCAGCAGCGTAGGGAGGGACCGTTATTTCTCTGGAAACACCATATATTTT	CASSVGRDRYFSGNTIYF	.	TRBV9	TRBJ1-3	.
TGTGCCAGCAGCATAACAGGGGACAGCAATCAGCCCCAGCATTTT	CASSITGDSNQPQHF	TRBD1	TRBV9	TRBJ1-5	.
TGTGCCAGCAGCCTTCGCTACGAGCAGTACTTC	CASSLRYEQYF	.	TRBV7-9	TRBJ2-7	.
TGTGCCAGCAGTGACTTTCTGGGACAGGGGGTTTTGAGCAATCAGCCCCAGCATTTT	CASSDFLGQGVLSNQPQHF	TRBD1	TRBV6-4	TRBJ1-5	.
TGTGCCAGCAGCTTAGGGACAGGGAGTTTGGGCAATCAGCCCCAGCATTTT	CASSLGTGSLGNQPQHF	TRBD1	TRBV7-2	TRBJ1-5	.
TGCAGTGCTAGTTCGGGAGACTCTAATGAAAAACTGTTTTTT	CSASSGDSNEKLFF	.	TRBV20-1	TRBJ1-4	.
TGCAGTGCTAGTTTTATAGCGGGGGGGCTTGAGACCCAGTACTTC	CSASFIAGGLETQYF	TRBD2	TRBV20-1	TRBJ2-5	.
TGCAGCGTTGAAGGGGACAGAGCGGCCGGGGCCAACGTCCTGACTTTC	CSVEGDRAAGANVLTF	TRBD1	TRBV29-1	TRBJ2-6	.
TGTGCCAGCAGCCGATATACAGGGTTAGATACGCAGTATTTT	CASSRYTGLDTQYF	.	TRBV3-1/TRBV3-2	TRBJ2-3	.
TGCGCCAGCAGACCGGGACAGGGGTTGATAGAGACCCAGTACTTC	CASRPGQGLIETQYF	TRBD1	TRBV5-1	TRBJ2-5	once
TGTGCCAGCAGCCCCCACGTGCGCGGGGGACAAGAGACCCAGTACTTC	CASSPHVRGGQETQYF	TRBD2	TRBV9	TRBJ2-5	.
TGTGCCAGCATTGGGGGGAGGGGAGCCCTCTATGGCTACACCTTC	CASIGGRGALYGYTF	.	TRBV28	TRBJ1-2	.
TGTGCCAGCAGTGTCGGGAGAGGGGTGGTTAACAATCAGCCCCAGCATTTT	CASSVGRGVVNNQPQHF	.	TRBV2	TRBJ1-5	few
TGTGCCAGCAGCCAAGTCGCGGGCTATAGCAATCAGCCCCAGCATTTT	CASSQVAGYSNQPQHF	.	TRBV16	TRBJ1-5	once
TGTGCCAGCAGTGAACAGCGGGGGGGCACAGATACGCAGTATTTT	CASSEQRGGTDTQYF	TRBD2	TRBV6-1	TRBJ2-3	.
TGCGCCAGCAGCCAAGTCAGGGGGTTGGTCTTCAATGAGCAGTTCTTC	CASSQVRGLVFNEQFF	TRBD1	TRBV4-1	TRBJ2-1	.
TGTGCCAGCAGCTCGAACGGTCAGGGGGCGCGGGAAAAACTGTTTTTT	CASSSNGQGAREKLFF	TRBD1	TRBV11-2	TRBJ1-4	.
TGCAGTGCTAGGGCACAGTATGGCTACACCTTC	CSARAQYGYTF	.	TRBV20-1	TRBJ1-2	.
TGCGCCAGCAACACCGACAGGGGTGAAGACGAGCAGTACTTC	CASNTDRGEDEQYF	TRBD1	TRBV10-2	TRBJ2-7	.
TGTGCCAGCAGTTATGACAGTGTGGTTGGAGCTTTCTTT	CASSYDSVVGAFF	.	TRBV11-2	TRBJ1-1	.
TGTGCCAGCAGGCGATCTTCACAGGGGTCTGTGGGCAATCAGCCCCAGCATTTT	CASRRSSQGSVGNQPQHF	TRBD1	TRBV27	TRBJ1-5	.
TGTGCCAGTCTTCCCTGGGGAGGGGGGAATCAGCCCCAGCATTTT	CASLPWGGGNQPQHF	.	TRBV19	TRBJ1-5	.
TGTGCCAGCAGCCCGTCGGGGAGTTTAGCCAAAAACATTCAGTACTTC	CASSPSGSLAKNIQYF	.	TRBV7-9	TRBJ2-4	.
TGTGCCAGCAGTTACTCGCACAGGGAAACAGATACGCAGTATTTT	CASSYSHRETDTQYF	.	TRBV6-2/TRBV6-3	TRBJ2-3	.
TGTGCCAGCAGCCCCGCCGGGGTGGCCGAGGTCACAGATACGCAGTATTTT	CASSPAGVAEVTDTQYF	.	TRBV7-8	TRBJ2-3	.
TGCGCCAGCAGCCAAGAGCAGGGGGCCCGCACAGATACGCAGTATTTT	CASSQEQGARTDTQYF	TRBD1	TRBV4-3	TRBJ2-3	.
TGTGCCAGCAGGGCCGGGACAGGGGGCGGTGGCTACACCTTC	CASRAGTGGGGYTF	TRBD1	TRBV9	TRBJ1-2	.
TGTGCCAGCAGTGACTCAGTAGACAGGGGGTCTTTCGGCTACACCTTC	CASSDSVDRGSFGYTF	TRBD1	TRBV6-4	TRBJ1-2	.
TGTGCCAGCTCCCCGCTCGGGGGGGCAGATACGCAGTATTTT	CASSPLGGADTQYF	TRBD2	TRBV18	TRBJ2-3	.